Following are 10 T cell receptor beta chains from one sample sequenced in a study of radiation and T cells in renal cell carcinoma. Time point in this sample: blood 4 weeks post-SBRT, at nephrectomy. Treatment given: 15 Gy SBRT to primary tumor, nephrectomy 4 weeks later. TCRdb's table, derived via immunoSEQ multiplex PCR, lists solely in-frame clones and lacks some. The sample lists 80,000 or so clones; roughly nine tenths were seen once. The source was blood, collected from a patient whose treatment included radiotherapy and nephrectomy. All receptors derive from a woman aged 70-85 years with renal cell carcinoma.

The DNA for the CDR3 is TGTGCCAGCAGCTTAGGTCTAGCGGGGGCAGATACGCAGTATTTT. The encoded protein is CASSLGLAGADTQYF. The chain recombines TRBV7-9 with TRBJ2-3; 10 bases are shared with TRBD2. J lost 4 bases, V lost 1 base, and 2 bases had no gene match. The germline V gene has CDR1 SEHNR and CDR2 FQNEAQ (reference sequence). The CDR3 extends over 15 amino acids. The full variable domain, rest sourced from reference TRBV7-9 and TRBJ2-3, is DTGVSQNPRHKITKRGQNVTFRCDPISEHNRLYWYRQTLGQGPEFLTYFQNEAQLEKSRLLSDRFSAERPKGSFSTLEIQRTEQGDSAMYLCASSLGLAGADTQYFGPGTRLTVL.

J is TRBJ2-3 and V is TRBV10-3, with 11 bases identical to TRBD1. The V segment lost 5 bases and the J segment 5 bases; nucleotides outside the gene matches: 6. The CDR3 contains 15 residues. The V gene's germline CDR1 is ENHRY and CDR2 SYGVKD. The CDR3 nucleotides are TGTGCCATCAGTCTTGGACAGGGGGCAGAAGATACGCAGTATTTT. It is translated as CAISLGQGAEDTQYF.

V usage is TRBV27 and J usage is TRBJ1-1, with TRBD1 matching over 7 bases. The V gene's germline CDR1 is MNHEY and CDR2 SMNVEV (reference sequence). The CDR3 length is 15 residues. V shed 5 bases and J 1 base; nucleotides not matched to a gene: 7. As DNA, the CDR3 is TGTGCCAGCAGTGCCACATCAGGGGGGAACACTGAAGCTTTCTTT. Encoded protein: CASSATSGGNTEAFF.

This clone was recorded a few times. The CDR3 spells CASSQATSGGLTDTQYF. The CDR3 nucleotides are TGTGCCAGCTCGCAGGCTACTAGCGGGGGGCTCACAGATACGCAGTATTTT. This chain connects TRBV18 to TRBJ2-3; TRBD2 matches 12 bases. This CDR3 spans 17 amino acids. The V and J ends lost 6 bases and 2 bases, in that order; junction bases with no gene match: 9. Germline values: CDR1 KGHSH, CDR2 LQKENI. Filled out from reference TRBV18 and TRBJ2-3, the complete variable domain reads NAGVMQNPRHLVRRRGQEARLRCSPMKGHSHVYWYRQLPEEGLKFMVYLQKENIIDESGMPKERFSAEFPKEGPSILRIQQVVRGDSAAYFCASSQATSGGLTDTQYFGPGTRLTVL.

The gene calls are TRBV28 and TRBJ2-5; TRBD1 agrees at 7 bases. The CDR3 has 15 residues. CDR1 and CDR2 (germline): MDHEN, SYDVKM. Trimming at V came to 3 bases and at J to 0 bases, leaving 4 bases not matched to a gene. DNA for the CDR3: TGTGCCAGCAGTTTGACAGGGATAGACCAAGAGACCCAGTACTTC. Translated, it gives CASSLTGIDQETQYF. The full variable domain, completed using reference TRBV28 and TRBJ2-5, is DVKVTQSSRYLVKRTGEKVFLECVQDMDHENMFWYRQDPGLGLRLIYFSYDVKMKEKGDIPEGYSVSREKKERFSLILESASTNQTSMYLCASSLTGIDQETQYFGPGTRLLVL.

V is TRBV28 and J is TRBJ1-5; D call uncertain. Deletions cut 3 bases from V and 10 bases from J, with 10 bases between. Germline CDR1 reads MDHEN; CDR2 reads SYDVKM. This CDR3 spans 12 amino acids. The DNA of the CDR3 is TGTGCCAGCAGTTTCCCGAGGAGCCCCCAGCATTTT. This gives the protein CASSFPRSPQHF.

The chain links TRBV7-8 to TRBJ2-2, with D possibly being TRBD2 (5 bases). V gave up 4 bases and J gave up 5 bases, with 20 bases separating them. This CDR3 comprises 17 residues. Germline V lookup: CDR1 SGHVS, CDR2 FQNEAQ. CDR3 protein: CASSSTGLALGTGELFF. CDR3 DNA sequence: TGTGCCAGCAGCTCAACTGGGCTAGCCTTGGGGACCGGGGAGCTGTTTTTT.

The chain links TRBV7-6 to TRBJ2-1, with 7 nucleotides matching TRBD1. There are 13 residues in the CDR3. CDR1 is SGHVS, CDR2 FNYEAQ, per germline. Trimming took 7 bases from V and 7 from J; bases not matched to a gene: 7. This chain's CDR3 is CASTMDRSNEQFF. In nucleotides, the CDR3 is TGTGCCAGCACCATGGACAGGAGTAATGAGCAGTTCTTC.

V gene TRBV9 combines with J gene TRBJ2-1; TRBD2 aligns across 12 bases. Germline CDR1 and CDR2: SGDLS and YYNGEE. This CDR3 comprises 16 residues. The J segment lost 4 bases and the V segment lost 3 bases, leaving 5 bases of the junction unmatched. CDR3 DNA: TGTGCCAGCAGCGCCCCGACTAGCGGGGGATACAATGAGCAGTTCTTC. Translation gives CASSAPTSGGYNEQFF.

This chain links TRBV7-3 with TRBJ1-2; 11 positions match TRBD1. This CDR3 comprises 13 residues. V lost 5 bases, J lost 7 bases, and 3 bases stayed unmatched. Looked up from germline, CDR1 is SGHTA and CDR2 is FQGTGA. The CDR3 DNA is TGTGCCAGCAGCCCGGGACAGGGGGTTGGCTACACCTTC. It specifies CASSPGQGVGYTF.